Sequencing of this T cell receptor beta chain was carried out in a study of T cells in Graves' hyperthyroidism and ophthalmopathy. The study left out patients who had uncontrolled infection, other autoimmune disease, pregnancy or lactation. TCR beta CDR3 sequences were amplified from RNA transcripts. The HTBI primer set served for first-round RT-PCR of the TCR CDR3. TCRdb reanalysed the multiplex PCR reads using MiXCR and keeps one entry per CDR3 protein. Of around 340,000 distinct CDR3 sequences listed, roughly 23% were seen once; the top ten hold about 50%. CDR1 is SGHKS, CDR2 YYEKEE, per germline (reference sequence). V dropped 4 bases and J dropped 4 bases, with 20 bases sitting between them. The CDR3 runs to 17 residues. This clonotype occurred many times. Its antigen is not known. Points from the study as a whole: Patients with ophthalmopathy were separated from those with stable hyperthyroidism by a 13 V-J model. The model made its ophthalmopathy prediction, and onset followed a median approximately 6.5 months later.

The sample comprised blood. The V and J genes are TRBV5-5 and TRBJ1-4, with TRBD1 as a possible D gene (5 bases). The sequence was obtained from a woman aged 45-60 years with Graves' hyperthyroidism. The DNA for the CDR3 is TGTGCCAGCAGCCTGGGGCCACGTCGAGGGATTAATGAAAAACTGTTTTTT. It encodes CASSLGPRRGINEKLFF.